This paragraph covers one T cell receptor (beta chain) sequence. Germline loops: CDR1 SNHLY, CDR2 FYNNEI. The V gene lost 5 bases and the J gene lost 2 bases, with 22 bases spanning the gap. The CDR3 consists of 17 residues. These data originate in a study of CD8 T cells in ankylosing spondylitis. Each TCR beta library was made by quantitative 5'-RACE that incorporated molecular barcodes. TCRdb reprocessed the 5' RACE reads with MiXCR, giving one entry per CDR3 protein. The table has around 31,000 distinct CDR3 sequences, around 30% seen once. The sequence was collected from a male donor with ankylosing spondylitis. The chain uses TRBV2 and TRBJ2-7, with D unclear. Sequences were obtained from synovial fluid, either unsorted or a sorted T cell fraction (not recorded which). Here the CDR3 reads CASSWPLDGSLTYEQYF. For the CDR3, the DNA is TGTGCCAGCAGTTGGCCTCTTGATGGATCCCTCACCTACGAGCAGTACTTC.